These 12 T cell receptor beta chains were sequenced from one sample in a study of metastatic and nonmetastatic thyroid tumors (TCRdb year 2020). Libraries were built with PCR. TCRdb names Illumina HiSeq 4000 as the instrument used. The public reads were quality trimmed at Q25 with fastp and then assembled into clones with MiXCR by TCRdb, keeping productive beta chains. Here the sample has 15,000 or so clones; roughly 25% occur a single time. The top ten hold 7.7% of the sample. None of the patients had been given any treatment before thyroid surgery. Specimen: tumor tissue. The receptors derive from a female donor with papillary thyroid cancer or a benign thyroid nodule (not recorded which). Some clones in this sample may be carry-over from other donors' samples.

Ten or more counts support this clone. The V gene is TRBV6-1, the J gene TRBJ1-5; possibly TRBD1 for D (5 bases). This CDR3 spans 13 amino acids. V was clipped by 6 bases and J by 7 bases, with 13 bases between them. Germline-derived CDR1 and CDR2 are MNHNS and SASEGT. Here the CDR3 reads CASSPIGGQPQHF. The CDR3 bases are TGTGCCAGCAGCCCCATCGGGGGGCAGCCCCAGCATTTT.

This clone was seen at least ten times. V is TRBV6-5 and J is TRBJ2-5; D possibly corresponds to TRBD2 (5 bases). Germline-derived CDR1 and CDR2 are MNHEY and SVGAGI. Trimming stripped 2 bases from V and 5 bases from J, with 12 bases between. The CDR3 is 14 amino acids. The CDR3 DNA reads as TGTGCCAGCAGTTACGCCGGGGAAGCGGAGACCCAGTACTTC. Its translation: CASSYAGEAETQYF.

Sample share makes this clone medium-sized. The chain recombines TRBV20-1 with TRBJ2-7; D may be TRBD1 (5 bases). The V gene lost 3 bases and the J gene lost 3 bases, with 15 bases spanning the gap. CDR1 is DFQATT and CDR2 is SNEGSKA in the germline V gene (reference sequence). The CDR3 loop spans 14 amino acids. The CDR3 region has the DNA TGCAGTGCTAGGCGACAGTCACGTCACTACGAGCAGTACTTC. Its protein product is CSARRQSRHYEQYF.

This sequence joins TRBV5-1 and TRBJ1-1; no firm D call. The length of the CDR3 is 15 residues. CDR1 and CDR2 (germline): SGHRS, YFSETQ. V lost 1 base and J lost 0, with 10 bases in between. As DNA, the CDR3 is TGCGCCAGCAGCTTGTCCGTAGATGTGAACACTGAAGCTTTCTTT. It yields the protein CASSLSVDVNTEAFF.

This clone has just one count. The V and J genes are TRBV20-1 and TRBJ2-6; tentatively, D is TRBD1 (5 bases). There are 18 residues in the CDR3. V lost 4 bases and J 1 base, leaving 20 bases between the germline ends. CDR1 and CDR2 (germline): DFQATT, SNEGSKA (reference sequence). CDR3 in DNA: TGCAGTGCTAAAAGAGGTAGCCTAAGGGGTTCTGGGGCCAACGTCCTGACTTTC. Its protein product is CSAKRGSLRGSGANVLTF.

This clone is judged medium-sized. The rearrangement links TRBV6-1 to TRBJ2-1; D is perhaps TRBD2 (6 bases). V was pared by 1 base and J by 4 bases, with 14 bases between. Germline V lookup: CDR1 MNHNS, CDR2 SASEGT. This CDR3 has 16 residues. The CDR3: CASSEGGGMDYNEQFF. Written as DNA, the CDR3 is TGTGCCAGCAGTGAAGGGGGCGGGATGGATTACAATGAGCAGTTCTTC.

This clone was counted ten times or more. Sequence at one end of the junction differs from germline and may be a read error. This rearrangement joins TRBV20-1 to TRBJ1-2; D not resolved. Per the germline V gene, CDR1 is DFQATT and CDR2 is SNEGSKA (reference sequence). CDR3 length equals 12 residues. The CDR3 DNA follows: TGCAGTGCTAGCCTCCCGCCTCGCACTCTCCACTTC. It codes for CSASLPPRTLHF.

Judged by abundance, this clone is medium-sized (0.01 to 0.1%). CDR3 DNA sequence: TGCGCCAGCAGTGGGTGGACCGAGCATTTT. Translation: CASSGWTEHF. The chain has TRBV10-1 and TRBJ1-5; no clear D. The length of the CDR3 is 10 residues. Trimming cost V 4 bases and J 14 bases, with 9 bases left between them. The germline CDR1 and CDR2 sequences are WNHNN and SYGVQD (reference sequence).

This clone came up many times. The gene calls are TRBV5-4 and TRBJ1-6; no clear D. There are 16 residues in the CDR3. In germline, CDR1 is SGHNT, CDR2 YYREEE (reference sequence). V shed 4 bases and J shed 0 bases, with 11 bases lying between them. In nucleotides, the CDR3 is TGTGCCAGCAGCGCGACCGCGAGCTCCTATAATTCACCCCTCCACTTT. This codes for CASSATASSYNSPLHF. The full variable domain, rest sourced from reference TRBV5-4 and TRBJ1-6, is ETGVTQSPTHLIKTRGQQVTLRCSSQSGHNTVSWYQQALGQGPQFIFQYYREEENGRGNFPPRFSGLQFPNYSSELNVNALELDDSALYLCASSATASSYNSPLHFGNGTRLTVT.

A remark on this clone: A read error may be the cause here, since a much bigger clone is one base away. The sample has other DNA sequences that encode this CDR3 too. The CDR3 coding sequence is TGTGCCAGCAGCCAAGGGCGTAACACTGAAGCTTTCTTT. Protein product: CASSQGRNTEAFF. V gene TRBV14 combines with J gene TRBJ1-1; D not certain. The germline V gene has CDR1 SGHDN and CDR2 FVKESK. The CDR3 is 13 residues long. Trimming cost V 1 base and J 2 bases, with 5 bases left between them.

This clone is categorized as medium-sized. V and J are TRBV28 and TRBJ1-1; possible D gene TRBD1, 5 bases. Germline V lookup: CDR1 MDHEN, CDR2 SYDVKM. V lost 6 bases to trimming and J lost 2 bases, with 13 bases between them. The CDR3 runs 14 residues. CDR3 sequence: CASREDNHNTEAFF. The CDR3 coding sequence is TGTGCCAGCAGAGAGGACAACCACAACACTGAAGCTTTCTTT.

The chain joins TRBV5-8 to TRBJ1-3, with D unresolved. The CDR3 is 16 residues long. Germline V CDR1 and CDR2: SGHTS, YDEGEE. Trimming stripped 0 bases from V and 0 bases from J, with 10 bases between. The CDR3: CASSLGRVSSGNTIYF. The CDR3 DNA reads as TGTGCCAGCAGCTTGGGCCGTGTCAGCTCTGGAAACACCATATATTTT.